What follows is one TCR beta chain and its context. There are a few counts of this clone. What antigen it recognizes has not been identified. No base quality information exists; no much larger clone differs at one position. Each donor gave one peripheral blood draw, averaging roughly 0.11 L, which was collected into heparinised tubes. A BD FACSAria II and a panel including CD45RO, CCR7, CD25, CD127, CD95 and CD27 were used to sort naive, central memory, regulatory and stem cell-like memory CD4+ T cells. All sorted populations exceeded 98% purity. PBMCs were isolated right away by Lymphoprep density gradient centrifugation and were stained directly, without culture. To minimize batch effects, samples were stained and sorted in pairs, one healthy donor with one patient per experiment. The sample comes from a study of beta chain features in type 1 diabetes (dated by TCRdb to about 2018). General notes on the study: Patients and healthy donors did not differ in mean age, gender distribution, total cell number or subset yield. The study compared TCRB repertoires of sorted circulating CD4+ T cell subsets between recently diagnosed type 1 diabetes patients and matched healthy donors. A total of approximately 110,000,000 sorted cells were examined across all samples, and a strong correlation was observed between cell number per subset and RNA yield. Naive and central memory subsets were obtained from all 30 or so donors, but regulatory and stem cell-like memory subsets were isolated from only 8 patients and about eight healthy donors. What the work shows at the level of the full study, not this receptor alone: In all four CD4+ subsets, TCRB CDR3 length was moderately but significantly shorter in type 1 diabetes patients. Because small numbers of individuals were included in the HLA sub-analyses, any influence of HLA type on TCRB rearrangement was left unresolved. PCR might favor shorter templates, but patient and control samples were amplified and corrected together, so any skew would affect both groups equally. The naive, central memory and regulatory TCRB repertoires appeared to resemble one another more closely among patients than among healthy donors. Because cDNA was sequenced instead of genomic DNA, activated cells with high expression could be over-represented, although the groups did not differ in activation or CD3 levels. At VDJ recombination sites, patients with type 1 diabetes made fewer insertions and deleted more nucleotides, a pattern implying thymic rearrangement abnormalities.

Ends trimmed: V by 5 bases, J by 5 bases; bases unmatched to a gene: 4. The CDR3 spans 14 residues, from the cysteine through the phenylalanine. The sequence is cut down to CDR3 DNA, 42 bases in frame from base 1. CDR1 SGHTA and CDR2 FQGNSA are derived from the germline V gene. All of the isolated RNA was reverse transcribed with the High Capacity cDNA Reverse Transcription Kit, so expressed TCRB transcripts were sequenced. Deep immunoSEQ sequencing was applied to naive, central memory and regulatory T cell samples, giving an average of approximately 3.8 million total reads per sample. Sorted cells were lysed in RLT buffer, and RNA was extracted using DNase-treated RNeasy Micro or Mini kits according to cell number. To prevent cross-contamination, each cell subset was processed individually, whereas patient and healthy donor samples were processed jointly. The immunoSEQ multiplex PCR was used to amplify TCRB sequences from cDNA, generating 87-bp fragments that spanned the CDR3 region. Amplicons were sequenced on the Illumina HiSeq platform. As for the authors' bioinformatics: Synthetic template baselines were used to correct PCR bias computationally, reads within Hamming distance 2 were collapsed together, and singletons that could not be merged were discarded. By aligning reads against IMGT, V, D and J genes, CDR3 length, and insertions or deletions at six rearrangement sites were assigned. Within each subset, clonotype counts were normalized to sorted cell number, after which true diversity and Gini coefficients were computed with the tcR R package. The overlap coefficient, calculated on TCRB nucleotide sequences, was used to quantify repertoire sharing. Out-of-frame TCRB sequences from naive cells were analyzed to stand in for the pre-selection repertoire. Not all clones reach the TCRdb copy of this immuneACCESS table, which keeps in-frame sequences only. Checked studies attribute under half of the gap to unresolved V genes and leave the rest unexplained. From that table come the V and J calls and clone size; the DNA was used to work out D and trimming. The sample contains 860,000 or so clones, about a sixth of them found a single time. The ten largest account for around 0.02% of the sample.

Material: naive CD4+ T cells from blood. In the paper's terms, the cell subset or site label means: true naive CD4+ T cells. This sequence was found in a woman aged 18-29 years in good health. Recombination linked TRBV7-2 to TRBJ2-3, with 10 bases in between that match TRBD2. The CDR3 protein is CASSHSGRIDTQYF. The sequenced DNA: TGTGCCAGCAGCCATAGCGGGAGGATAGATACGCAGTATTTT.